These 32 T cell receptor beta chains share one sample of origin, sequenced in a study of patients and donors after allogeneic stem cell transplantation. TCRdb re-called the RT-PCR reads with MiXCR, one entry per CDR3 protein. The sample consists of approximately 140,000 distinct CDR3 sequences, approximately 40% of them appearing once. Sequenced sample: blood, either unsorted or a sorted T cell fraction (not recorded which). The receptors shown here come from a human donor who was either an allogeneic HSCT recipient or a stem cell or donor lymphocyte infusion donor (not recorded which). It is not recorded whose cells these are; they may come from a transplant donor.

This clonotype turned up a few times. The gene calls are TRBV20-1 and TRBJ1-1; perhaps TRBD1 as D (5 bases). Germline CDR1 DFQATT, CDR2 SNEGSKA (reference sequence). V was cut by 5 bases and J by 11 bases, with 18 bases left in between. This CDR3 has 12 amino acids. This CDR3 is CSAVIPGSGAFF. For the CDR3, the DNA is TGCAGTGCTGTTATCCCAGGGTCGGGGGCTTTCTTT.

Only a few counts were recorded for this clonotype. This chain joins TRBV29-1 and TRBJ2-2, with D possibly being TRBD1 (5 bases). From germline, CDR1 is SQVTM and CDR2 ANQGSEA. The CDR3 consists of 14 residues. The V and J ends lost 4 bases and 6 bases respectively, with 15 bases between them. The CDR3 is CSVVGPINSGELFF. In DNA, the CDR3 is TGCAGCGTTGTGGGGCCTATTAATTCCGGGGAGCTGTTTTTT.

The rearrangement uses TRBV12-3 or TRBV12-4 and TRBJ1-5, with D uncertain. This CDR3 contains 17 residues. V lost 4 bases and J lost 4, with 20 bases in between. The CDR3 sequence is CASSSTRSGVWNQPQHF. The CDR3 DNA sequence: TGTGCCAGCAGTTCCACGAGGAGTGGGGTATGGAATCAGCCCCAGCATTTT.

This clonotype was counted only a few times. The chain joins TRBV7-9 to TRBJ1-1, with TRBD1 as a possible D gene (6 bases). The germline CDR1 and CDR2 sequences are SEHNR and FQNEAQ (reference sequence). V lost 5 bases and J 3 bases, leaving 22 bases between the germline ends. The length of the CDR3 is 17 residues. CDR3 amino acids: CASSPNNEQGSDTEAFF. The CDR3 nucleotides read TGTGCCAGCAGCCCAAACAATGAACAGGGATCGGACACTGAAGCTTTCTTT.

This clonotype has more than one count but fewer than ten. This rearrangement joins TRBV6-5 to TRBJ1-2, with 11 bases aligning to TRBD1. CDR3 length: 14 amino acids. Germline loops: CDR1 MNHEY, CDR2 SVGAGI. With V trimmed by 5 bases and J by 12 bases, 11 bases remained unmatched. This CDR3 is CASSAVPGQGDHTF. The CDR3 region has the DNA TGTGCCAGCAGTGCCGTCCCGGGACAGGGGGATCACACCTTC.

This rearrangement joins TRBV4-2 to TRBJ1-2; TRBD1 matches 7 bases. Germline V gene sequence: CDR1 LGHNA, CDR2 YNFKEQ. CDR3 size: 16 residues. V lost 0 bases, J lost 5 bases, and 9 bases stayed unmatched. The CDR3: CASSQEIAGGLYGYTF. In DNA, the CDR3 is TGTGCCAGCAGCCAAGAAATCGCAGGGGGGTTATATGGCTACACCTTC.

This clonotype was detected a few times. The J gene is TRBJ2-5, the V gene TRBV9; D ambiguous. Deletions cut 0 bases from V and 0 bases from J, with 9 bases between. The CDR3 is 15 amino acids. Germline assignment: CDR1 SGDLS and CDR2 YYNGEE. CDR3 sequence: CASSVGENYQETQYF. The CDR3 DNA reads as TGTGCCAGCAGCGTAGGAGAGAATTACCAAGAGACCCAGTACTTC. The full variable domain, completed using reference TRBV9 and TRBJ2-5, is DSGVTQTPKHLITATGQRVTLRCSPRSGDLSVYWYQQSLDQGLQFLIQYYNGEERAKGNILERFSAQQFPDLHSELNLSSLELGDSALYFCASSVGENYQETQYFGPGTRLLVL.

This rearrangement joins TRBV27 to TRBJ2-2; TRBD2 matches 9 bases. With V trimmed by 5 bases and J by 7 bases, 8 bases remained unmatched. Germline CDR1 and CDR2: MNHEY and SMNVEV (reference sequence). CDR3 length: 15 amino acids. The CDR3 reads CASSRPRGGGGELFF. CDR3 coding DNA: TGTGCCAGCAGTCGACCGCGGGGGGGCGGCGGGGAGCTGTTTTTT.

The chain joins TRBV13 to TRBJ2-7; 10 nucleotides match TRBD2. Germline V gives CDR1 PRHDT, CDR2 FYEKMQ (reference sequence). The CDR3 runs 15 residues. The V segment lost 1 base and the J segment 3 bases; nucleotides outside the gene matches: 3. The CDR3 region is CASSLERGGFYEQYV. CDR3 sequence (DNA): TGTGCCAGCAGCTTAGAGCGGGGGGGCTTCTACGAGCAGTACGTC.

This clonotype was seen more than once but under ten times. The J gene is TRBJ2-2, the V gene TRBV29-1, with D perhaps matching TRBD1 (5 bases). Trimming pared 0 bases from V and 6 bases from J, leaving 11 bases between. CDR1 and CDR2 from the germline V gene are SQVTM and ANQGSEA. This CDR3 region has 14 residues. CDR3 DNA: TGCAGCGTTGAAGATTCCACAGGCGCCGGGGAGCTGTTTTTT. Translating gives CSVEDSTGAGELFF.

The CDR3 here is CASSFGTPYNEQFF. In DNA, the CDR3 is TGTGCCAGCAGTTTCGGGACACCATACAATGAGCAGTTCTTC. V gene TRBV12-3 or TRBV12-4 combines with J gene TRBJ2-1; D possibly corresponds to TRBD1 (6 bases). CDR3 length: 14 residues. V was trimmed by 3 bases and J by 4 bases, leaving 10 bases between them.

This clonotype was recorded a few times. The V and J genes are TRBV12-3 or TRBV12-4 and TRBJ2-2; maybe TRBD1 (6 bases). The CDR3 is made up of 17 amino acids. Between the trimmed V and J ends, which lost 0 bases and 5 bases, there was a span of 16 bases. The CDR3 protein is CASSLAGAEWRTGELFF. CDR3 nucleotide sequence: TGTGCCAGCAGTTTAGCGGGGGCGGAGTGGAGAACCGGGGAGCTGTTTTTT.

V usage is TRBV6-5 and J usage is TRBJ2-1; D is possibly TRBD1 or TRBD2 (6 bases each). The CDR3 is made up of 16 amino acids. The germline V gene has CDR1 MNHEY and CDR2 SVGAGI. V was clipped by 0 bases and J by 4 bases, with 13 bases between them. The CDR3 loop reads CASSYSWGAGYNEQFF. The CDR3 DNA is TGTGCCAGCAGTTACTCGTGGGGGGCGGGTTACAATGAGCAGTTCTTC.

This clonotype was detected only a few times. The chain uses TRBV7-8 and TRBJ1-2; no reliable D call. Germline V gives CDR1 SGHVS, CDR2 FQNEAQ. V lost 0 bases, J lost 5 bases, and 7 bases lay in between. This CDR3 is 13 amino acids long. The CDR3 protein is CASSLATLYGYTF. CDR3 nucleotide sequence: TGTGCCAGCAGCTTAGCCACGTTGTATGGCTACACCTTC.

The chain employs TRBV6-5 and TRBJ1-6; no definite D call. The CDR3 consists of 14 residues. The germline V and J ends were trimmed by 6 bases and 6 bases, with 12 bases remaining between them. Germline V CDR1 and CDR2: MNHEY, SVGAGI. The CDR3 bases are TGTGCCAGCAGGTTGACACCGACTAATTCACCCCTCCACTTT. Protein: CASRLTPTNSPLHF.

The table lists this clonotype with a few counts. V usage is TRBV2 and J usage is TRBJ2-7; 8 bases fit TRBD1. The junction had 8 bases not matched to a gene; V was cut back by 8 bases and J by 5 bases. Germline V CDR1 and CDR2: SNHLY, FYNNEI. The CDR3 covers 13 residues. CDR3 sequence reads: CASRPGQGNEQYV. The CDR3 DNA is TGTGCCAGCCGTCCAGGACAGGGCAACGAGCAGTACGTC.

In its sample, this clonotype was seen a few times. This chain connects TRBV28 to TRBJ1-4, with TRBD1 identical over 10 bases. The V gene's germline CDR1 is MDHEN and CDR2 SYDVKM. The CDR3 length is 15 residues. V was pared by 4 bases and J by 5 bases, with 4 bases of the junction left unmatched. CDR3 in amino acids: CASSYRTGGNEKLFF. CDR3 nucleotides: TGTGCCAGCAGTTATCGGACAGGGGGAAATGAAAAACTGTTTTTT.

The chain is built from TRBV18 and TRBJ1-5; D may be TRBD1 (6 bases). Germline V lookup: CDR1 KGHSH, CDR2 LQKENI. V was pared by 3 bases and J by 3 bases, with 15 bases between. CDR3 length equals 16 residues. In nucleotides, the CDR3 is TGTGCCAGCTCACCGAACAGGGCGCCAACCAATCAGCCCCAGCATTTT. As protein: CASSPNRAPTNQPQHF.

This clonotype was seen a few times. The J gene is TRBJ1-4, the V gene TRBV10-3; D unresolved. Germline V lookup: CDR1 ENHRY, CDR2 SYGVKD. The V gene lost 5 bases and the J gene lost 10 bases, with 8 bases spanning the gap. The CDR3 totals 11 residues. The CDR3 DNA sequence: TGTGCCATCAGTTCCAGTGGAAAACTGTTTTTT. Amino acids: CAISSSGKLFF.

In its sample, this clonotype was seen a few times. The chain couples TRBV27 to TRBJ1-3; unclear D gene. Trimming took 3 bases from V and 0 from J, leaving 12 bases between them. Germline-derived CDR1 and CDR2 are MNHEY and SMNVEV (reference sequence). The CDR3 has 16 amino acids. CDR3 sequence (DNA): TGTGCCAGCAGTTTTGGACGTCCCATCTCTGGAAACACCATATATTTT. Encoded protein: CASSFGRPISGNTIYF.

The chain carries TRBV5-6 and TRBJ1-2; 10 nucleotides agree with TRBD1. V was clipped by 4 bases and J by 5 bases; unmatched bases: 5. CDR1 and CDR2 (germline): SGHDT, YYEEEE. There are 14 residues in the CDR3. In DNA form, the CDR3 reads TGTGCCAGCAGCGCCCCGGGACAGGGGTATGGCTACACCTTC. Translated, it gives CASSAPGQGYGYTF.

The CDR3 region has the DNA TGTGCCAGCAGTTACGGACAGGGGTTAAGCACCGGGGAGCTGTTTTTT. Translating it yields CASSYGQGLSTGELFF. This chain links TRBV6-6 with TRBJ2-2; 9 bases agree with TRBD1. Per the germline V gene, CDR1 is MNHNY and CDR2 is SVGAGI (reference sequence). This CDR3 spans 16 amino acids. The junction had 5 bases not matched to a gene; V was cut back by 2 bases and J by 4 bases.

The chain recombines TRBV28 with TRBJ1-1; D uncertain. V was trimmed by 3 bases and J by 4 bases, leaving 6 bases between them. Germline CDR1 MDHEN, CDR2 SYDVKM. The CDR3 sequence is 12 residues long. The DNA for the CDR3 is TGTGCCAGCAGTTTCCTAGCCACTGAAGCTTTCTTT. It translates to CASSFLATEAFF.

The chain uses TRBV28 and TRBJ2-3, with D unresolved. The V and J ends lost 5 bases and 1 base respectively, with 19 bases between them. This CDR3 is 17 amino acids long. The germline V gene encodes CDR1 MDHEN and CDR2 SYDVKM. The CDR3 is CASSPRHHWAGTDTQYF. Here the CDR3 DNA reads TGTGCCAGCAGTCCGAGGCACCACTGGGCTGGCACAGATACGCAGTATTTT.

This clonotype occurred a few times. The V gene is TRBV11-2, the J gene TRBJ2-3, with D possibly matching TRBD2 (6 bases). V lost 5 bases, J lost 6 bases, and 9 bases lay in between. The germline V gene has CDR1 SGHAT and CDR2 FQNNGV. CDR3 length equals 12 residues. The CDR3 reads CASSPAGDTQYF. The CDR3 DNA sequence: TGTGCCAGCAGCCCGGCGGGGGATACGCAGTATTTT.

This clonotype has a handful of counts. This chain joins TRBV10-3 and TRBJ1-1, with no clear D. The V gene lost 5 bases and the J gene lost 0 bases, with 4 bases spanning the gap. Per the germline V gene, CDR1 is ENHRY and CDR2 is SYGVKD. The CDR3 runs 12 residues. DNA for the CDR3: TGTGCCATCAGTAAGCTGAACACTGAAGCTTTCTTT. Its translation is CAISKLNTEAFF.

The CDR3 protein is CASSLDVARSYTF. CDR3 nucleotide sequence: TGTGCCAGCAGCTTGGACGTCGCTAGAAGCTACACCTTC. The V and J genes are TRBV5-6 and TRBJ1-2; D not resolved. Deletions cut 0 bases from V and 9 bases from J, with 12 bases between. The CDR3 consists of 13 residues. Germline assignment: CDR1 SGHDT and CDR2 YYEEEE.

This clonotype was found a few times. The CDR3: CSVEDQGQSYGYTF. The CDR3 DNA reads as TGCAGCGTTGAAGATCAGGGACAGAGCTATGGCTACACCTTC. The V and J genes are TRBV29-1 and TRBJ1-2, with 7 bases matching TRBD1. The CDR3 is made up of 14 amino acids. Germline V CDR1 and CDR2: SQVTM, ANQGSEA. After removal of 0 bases from V and 4 bases from J, the junction contained 5 bases not matched to a gene.

This clonotype was seen a few times. The chain uses TRBV6-4 and TRBJ2-3, with D perhaps TRBD2 (5 bases). CDR1 is MRHNA, CDR2 SNTAGT, per germline. The CDR3 contains 16 residues. Trimming left V 5 bases short and J 1 base short, with 16 bases between. The CDR3 nucleotides are TGTGCCAGCAGTCCAGGTCGGGGTATAGGCACAGATACGCAGTATTTT. This encodes CASSPGRGIGTDTQYF.

The genes are TRBV6-5 and TRBJ1-2; possible D gene TRBD1, 5 bases. The CDR3 sequence is 14 residues long. The V gene's germline CDR1 is MNHEY and CDR2 SVGAGI. V dropped 2 bases and J dropped 3 bases, with 10 bases sitting between them. The CDR3 DNA is TGTGCCAGCAGTTACGGACGGGACTACTATGGCTACACCTTC. Protein: CASSYGRDYYGYTF.

V and J are TRBV7-8 and TRBJ2-1, with 13 positions matching TRBD2. From germline, CDR1 is SGHVS and CDR2 FQNEAQ. The V gene end was trimmed by 3 bases and the J gene end by 5 bases; junction bases not matched to a gene: 10. This CDR3 has 18 amino acids. The CDR3 sequence: CASSFRTSGGRGNNEQFF. For the CDR3, the DNA is TGTGCCAGCAGCTTCAGGACTAGCGGGGGAAGGGGAAACAATGAGCAGTTCTTC.

The chain combines TRBV27 with TRBJ2-7, with 12 bases matching TRBD1. Germline CDR1 reads MNHEY; CDR2 reads SMNVEV (reference sequence). Losses at the gene ends were 2 bases for V and 5 bases for J; bases not matched to a gene: 7. CDR3 size: 16 residues. CDR3 in amino acids: CASSLTAGQGANEQYF. The CDR3 nucleotides are TGTGCCAGCAGTTTAACCGCGGGACAGGGGGCCAACGAGCAGTACTTC.